This T cell receptor beta chain comes out of a study of blood T cell repertoires in COVID-19. At the level of the study: COVID-19 samples from acute and convalescent phases originated in the United States, Italy and Spain. T cells, B-cell-depleted T cells, or PBMCs provided the cDNA or gDNA that served as material.

V dropped 1 base and J dropped 7 bases, with 13 bases sitting between them. The germline V gene has CDR1 SGHAT and CDR2 FQNNGV. There are 14 residues in the CDR3. As processed by the authors: How many nucleated cells were present was estimated from reference gene primer amplification. Only in-frame clones appear in the TCRdb table, and some are missing; sequencing was by immunoSEQ multiplex PCR. That table furnishes V, J and clone size, whereas the DNA furnished D and trimming. The sample holds fewer than 100,000 clones, about 86% seen once. The V call is TRBV11-2, the J call TRBJ2-5, with a tentative D call TRBD1 (7 bases). This receptor was identified in a man aged 55 to 70 with acute or convalescent COVID-19. Sequencing was performed on peripheral blood. CDR3 amino acids: CASSLVNQGGTQYF. CDR3 bases: TGTGCCAGCAGCTTAGTAAATCAGGGGGGGACCCAGTACTTC.